These T cell receptor beta chains were read from a single sample in a study of neurological immune-mediated disorders. TCRdb re-called the 5' RACE reads through MiXCR, storing one row per CDR3 protein. The top ten hold about 5.6% of the sample, which has around 32,000 distinct CDR3 sequences, 9.5% to 13% seen once. The source material was PBMCs. The receptors derive from a woman aged 55-70 years in good health. Each CDR3 is given with its conserved first and last residue. D genes are given only for firm matches. Clone size, where shown, is once, few, many, or a class for clones that have expanded.

d_gene: .
v_gene: TRBV20-1
j_gene: TRBJ2-7
abundance: many
CDR3nt: TGCAGTGCTCGTAGGACAGTACAAGCCTACGAGCAGTACTTC
CDR3aa: CSARRTVQAYEQYF

d_gene: .
v_gene: TRBV29-1
j_gene: TRBJ1-6
abundance: many
CDR3nt: TGCAGCGTTGATATCACAAATCCGCCGCTTTTT
CDR3aa: CSVDITNPPLF

d_gene: TRBD1
v_gene: TRBV7-2
j_gene: TRBJ1-3
abundance: many
CDR3nt: TGTGCCAGCAGCGGCCGGACAGGCCTTCGCTCTGGAAACACCATATATTTT
CDR3aa: CASSGRTGLRSGNTIYF

d_gene: TRBD1
v_gene: TRBV20-1
j_gene: TRBJ1-6
abundance: many
CDR3nt: TGCAGTGCTAGAGATGGGGGACAGGCCTATAATTCACCCCTCCACTTT
CDR3aa: CSARDGGQAYNSPLHF

d_gene: TRBD2
v_gene: TRBV7-6
j_gene: TRBJ2-2
abundance: many
CDR3nt: TGTGCCAGCTCCACGGGGGGTTCGGCCGGGGAGCTGTTTTTT
CDR3aa: CASSTGGSAGELFF

d_gene: .
v_gene: TRBV5-1
j_gene: TRBJ1-3
abundance: many
CDR3nt: TGCGCCAGCAGCTTGGGAGGGGACTCTGGAAACACCATATATTTT
CDR3aa: CASSLGGDSGNTIYF

d_gene: .
v_gene: TRBV20-1
j_gene: TRBJ2-3
abundance: .
CDR3nt: TGCAGTGCCGAGGGGATGGCATATACACAGTATTTT
CDR3aa: CSAEGMAYTQYF

d_gene: .
v_gene: TRBV9
j_gene: TRBJ1-6
abundance: many
CDR3nt: TGTGCCAGCAGCGTAGATGGCGGACGGGCCGCAGGACCCCTCCACTTT
CDR3aa: CASSVDGGRAAGPLHF

d_gene: TRBD1
v_gene: TRBV7-2
j_gene: TRBJ1-2
abundance: many
CDR3nt: TGTGCCAGCAGCTTAGATGGACAGGTTTATGGCTACACCTTC
CDR3aa: CASSLDGQVYGYTF

d_gene: .
v_gene: TRBV4-1
j_gene: TRBJ2-2
abundance: many
CDR3nt: TGCGCCAGCAGCCAAGATTCGGGACGGAGCAACACCGGGGAGCTGTTTTTT
CDR3aa: CASSQDSGRSNTGELFF

d_gene: .
v_gene: TRBV20-1
j_gene: TRBJ1-1
abundance: many
CDR3nt: TGCAGTGCTAGTCGGGGGGGCGGGAACACTGAAGCTTTCTTT
CDR3aa: CSASRGGGNTEAFF

d_gene: .
v_gene: TRBV19
j_gene: TRBJ1-1
abundance: many
CDR3nt: TGTGCCAGTAGTAAGGGCCCTAGGAACACTGAAGCTTTCTTT
CDR3aa: CASSKGPRNTEAFF

d_gene: .
v_gene: TRBV7-2
j_gene: TRBJ2-1
abundance: many
CDR3nt: TGTGCCAGCAGCTTAGAAGCCGGGCTCAATGAGCAGTTCTTC
CDR3aa: CASSLEAGLNEQFF

d_gene: TRBD1
v_gene: TRBV7-3
j_gene: TRBJ2-1
abundance: many
CDR3nt: TGTGCCAGCAGAGACGGGACAGGGATCAACAATGAGCAGTTCTTC
CDR3aa: CASRDGTGINNEQFF

d_gene: TRBD2
v_gene: TRBV7-6
j_gene: TRBJ2-7
abundance: many
CDR3nt: TGTGCCAGCAGCTTAGAGAGGGATAGCGGGGTGCTTGGACACGAGCAGTACTTC
CDR3aa: CASSLERDSGVLGHEQYF

d_gene: .
v_gene: TRBV29-1
j_gene: TRBJ2-1
abundance: many
CDR3nt: TGCAGCGTTTTTCCCGCGGTTCTCCTAGCGAGCAATGAGCAGTTCTTC
CDR3aa: CSVFPAVLLASNEQFF

d_gene: .
v_gene: TRBV7-2
j_gene: TRBJ1-3
abundance: many
CDR3nt: TGTGCCAGCAGCGTAATGGGGGGAGGAAACACCATATATTTT
CDR3aa: CASSVMGGGNTIYF

d_gene: TRBD2
v_gene: TRBV20-1
j_gene: TRBJ2-6
abundance: many
CDR3nt: TGCAGTGCTACCACTAGCGGGGACTCCTCTGGGGCCAACGTCCTGACTTTC
CDR3aa: CSATTSGDSSGANVLTF

d_gene: .
v_gene: TRBV5-4
j_gene: TRBJ2-3
abundance: many
CDR3nt: TGTGCCAGCAGCTTGCAAGGGTCGGAGGACACGCAGTATTTT
CDR3aa: CASSLQGSEDTQYF

d_gene: .
v_gene: TRBV20-1
j_gene: TRBJ1-4
abundance: many
CDR3nt: TGCAGTGCTAGCTTCGGGTCAACTAATGAAAAACTGTTTTTT
CDR3aa: CSASFGSTNEKLFF

d_gene: TRBD2
v_gene: TRBV12-3/TRBV12-4
j_gene: TRBJ2-5
abundance: many
CDR3nt: TGTGCCAGCAGTTTAATCCTAGCGGGGGGCTCCCTCCGGGAGACCCAGTACTTC
CDR3aa: CASSLILAGGSLRETQYF

d_gene: .
v_gene: TRBV6-4
j_gene: TRBJ2-1
abundance: many
CDR3nt: TGTGCCAGCAGTGACAGAGCTCTTTTTGCGGGGGAGCAGTTCTTC
CDR3aa: CASSDRALFAGEQFF

d_gene: TRBD2
v_gene: TRBV5-1
j_gene: TRBJ2-1
abundance: few
CDR3nt: TGCGCCAGCAGCTTTATAGCGGGGAACAATGAGCAGTTCTTC
CDR3aa: CASSFIAGNNEQFF

d_gene: .
v_gene: TRBV5-1
j_gene: TRBJ1-5
abundance: many
CDR3nt: TGCGCCAGCAGCTCTGGGACGGCTAATCAGCCCCAGCATTTT
CDR3aa: CASSSGTANQPQHF

d_gene: .
v_gene: TRBV10-3
j_gene: TRBJ2-7
abundance: many
CDR3nt: TGTGCCATCAGCGAGGGGGGCGAGCAGTACTTC
CDR3aa: CAISEGGEQYF

d_gene: .
v_gene: TRBV7-2
j_gene: TRBJ2-3
abundance: many
CDR3nt: TGTGCCAGCAGCTTGACGAGGTTTGCGGGGTCATCCTCGCAGTATTTT
CDR3aa: CASSLTRFAGSSSQYF